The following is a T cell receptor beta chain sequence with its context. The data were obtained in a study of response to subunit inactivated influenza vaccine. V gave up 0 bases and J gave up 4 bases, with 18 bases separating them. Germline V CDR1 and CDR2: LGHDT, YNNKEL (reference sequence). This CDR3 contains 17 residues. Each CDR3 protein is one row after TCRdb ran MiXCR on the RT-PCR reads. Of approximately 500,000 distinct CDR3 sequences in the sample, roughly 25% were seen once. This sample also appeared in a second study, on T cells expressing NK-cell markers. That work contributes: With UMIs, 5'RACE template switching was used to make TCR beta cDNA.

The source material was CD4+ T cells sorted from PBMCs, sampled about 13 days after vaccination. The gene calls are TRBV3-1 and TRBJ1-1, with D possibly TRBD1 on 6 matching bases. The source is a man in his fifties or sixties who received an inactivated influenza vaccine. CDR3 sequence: CASSQDDRTLFATEAFF. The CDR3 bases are TGTGCCAGCAGCCAAGATGACAGGACCCTCTTCGCCACTGAAGCTTTCTTT.